This is a list of T cell receptor beta chains from one sample in a study of human thymus T cells. Profiled with immunoSEQ multiplex PCR; TCRdb holds only in-frame clones, not every one. The sample lists roughly 130,000 clones; around 95% were seen once. Sequenced: thymus tissue. Receptor source: a boy less than two years old with a congenital heart defect but otherwise immunologically healthy. CDR3s include the opening cysteine and the closing phenylalanine or tryptophan. The D gene is left open where the match is weak. For some rows the clone size is stated as once, few or many, or as a class when expanded; others skip it.

j_call clone_size d_call v_call cdr3_nt cdr3_aa
TRBJ1-2 - TRBD1 TRBV16 TGTGCCAGCAGCCAGACGACAGGGGGCAGCTATGGCTACACCTTC CASSQTTGGSYGYTF
TRBJ2-1 - - TRBV9 TGTGCCAGCAGCGCACACAACTACAATGAGCAGTTCTTC CASSAHNYNEQFF
TRBJ1-4 - TRBD1 TRBV15 TGTGCCACCAGCAGAGAAGGGACAGGGGGCGAAAAACTGTTTTTT CATSREGTGGEKLFF
TRBJ2-7 once - TRBV10-2 TGCGCCAGCAGTGACGGTACCTACGAGCAGTACTTC CASSDGTYEQYF
TRBJ2-2 - TRBD2 TRBV11-2 TGTGCCAGCAGCCCTCGGGTAGCGGGGGGGTCGCGAGAGCTGTTTTTT CASSPRVAGGSRELFF
TRBJ2-3 - TRBD2 TRBV7-8 TGTGCCAGCAGCTTAGCGGAGCGGGGGGCCCCCACAGATACGCAGTATTTT CASSLAERGAPTDTQYF
TRBJ2-3 - - TRBV5-8 TGTGCCAGCAGCTTGGGAGGCGCGATAACATCACTTCGCACAGATACGCAGTATTTT CASSLGGAITSLRTDTQYF
TRBJ1-5 - - TRBV19 TGTGCCAGTAACCCCGTAGGGGCAGACCCTAGCAATCAGCCCCAGCATTTT CASNPVGADPSNQPQHF
TRBJ2-7 - - TRBV7-2 TGTGCCAGCAGCACCCACCAGGGGACCTACGAGCAGTACTTC CASSTHQGTYEQYF
TRBJ2-3 - TRBD2 TRBV6-1 TGTGCCAGCAGTGAAGCGACCCCGGGACTAGCGGGGGCCCGGATCACAGATACGCAGTATTTT CASSEATPGLAGARITDTQYF
TRBJ1-6 few - TRBV14 TGTGCCAGCAGCCAATCCCCGAATTCACCCCTCCACTTT CASSQSPNSPLHF
TRBJ1-2 once - TRBV19 TGTGCCAGTAATCCTCTGGGTCAGGCGCCAATAAACTATGGCTACACCTTC CASNPLGQAPINYGYTF
TRBJ1-1 - - TRBV4-3 TGCGCCAGCAGCCAAGAGACCAGGGGAACTGAAGCTTTCTTT CASSQETRGTEAFF
TRBJ1-6 - - TRBV5-3 TGTGCCAGAAGCCCCACCAGGAAAAGCTCCTATAATTCACCCCTCCACTTT CARSPTRKSSYNSPLHF
TRBJ2-1 - TRBD2 TRBV11-3 TGTGCCAGCAGCTTAGGGGGGACTAGCGGTAGCTACAATGAGCAGTTCTTC CASSLGGTSGSYNEQFF
TRBJ1-5 - - TRBV4-3 TGCGCCAGCAGCCAAGATCTGGGGGTCCTTAGCAATCAGCCCCAGCATTTT CASSQDLGVLSNQPQHF
TRBJ2-2 - - TRBV4-2 TGTGCCAGCAGCCGAGGGAGGTCCGGGGAGCTGTTTTTT CASSRGRSGELFF
TRBJ2-5 - TRBD1 TRBV12-5 TGTGCTAGTGGTTACGCCGTAAGACAGGGGCTGGGGGAGACCCAGTACTTC CASGYAVRQGLGETQYF
TRBJ2-5 once - TRBV28 TGTGCCAGCAGTTTGGACAGAAAAGAGACCCAGTACTTC CASSLDRKETQYF
TRBJ2-3 - TRBD2 TRBV7-9 TGTGCCAGCAGCTCGCGGGGGGCCCGCACAGATACGCAGTATTTT CASSSRGARTDTQYF
TRBJ1-5 - - TRBV28 TGTGCCAGCAGTTTAAAAAACCGGGCGAATCAGCCCCAGCATTTT CASSLKNRANQPQHF
TRBJ2-7 - - TRBV11-2 TGTGCCAGCAGCTCCTATGGCAGGGCCCACGAGCAGTACTTC CASSSYGRAHEQYF
TRBJ2-5 once - TRBV4-1 TGCGCCAGCAGCCAAAGGGACCACCAAGAGACCCAGTACTTC CASSQRDHQETQYF
TRBJ2-5 - - TRBV11-2 TGTGCCAGCAGCTTATTCCCCAGGTTTGGTTCGGGGGAGACCCAGTACTTC CASSLFPRFGSGETQYF
TRBJ1-2 - - TRBV28 TGTGCCAGCAGTTTAGCGGGAATCGGTGGCTACACCTTC CASSLAGIGGYTF
TRBJ1-2 - TRBD1 TRBV5-1 TGCGCCAGCAGCTTTTTGACAGGGGGCCTACGAGCCTATGGCTACACCTTC CASSFLTGGLRAYGYTF
TRBJ2-7 - - TRBV5-1 TGCGCCAGCAGCTTAGGACAGACCCCCTACGAGCAGTACTTC CASSLGQTPYEQYF
TRBJ1-3 - TRBD1 TRBV28 TGTGCCAGCAGTTTCTGGACAGGGGAAGCCTACTCTGGAAACACCATATATTTT CASSFWTGEAYSGNTIYF
TRBJ1-2 - TRBD1 TRBV7-9 TGTGCCAGCAGGAGACGGGGCAGGGGGGATGGCTACACCTTC CASRRRGRGDGYTF
TRBJ1-2 - - TRBV4-1 TGCGCCAGCAGCCCGGGGACGGAAATCTATGGCTACACCTTC CASSPGTEIYGYTF
TRBJ2-7 - TRBD1 TRBV10-3 TGTGCCATCAGTGACTGGGGGGACAGGGCTCACGAGCAGTACTTC CAISDWGDRAHEQYF
TRBJ1-2 - TRBD1 TRBV11-2 TGTGCCAGCAGCTACCGGACAGGGGATGGCTACACCTTC CASSYRTGDGYTF
TRBJ2-3 - - TRBV7-9 TGTGCCAGCGGCCCCCCGCGGGGCCCTGCGAAAGATACGCAGTATTTT CASGPPRGPAKDTQYF